Following are 16 T cell receptor beta chains from one sample sequenced in a study of glioma-infiltrating T cells after dendritic cell vaccination. The data were produced by immunoSEQ multiplex PCR, yet TCRdb's version contains in-frame clones alone and is incomplete. The sample includes 550 to 700 clones, roughly 88% of them seen just once. This specimen was tumor tissue, taken before dendritic cell vaccination. The origin of the receptors is a human donor with glioblastoma.

The J gene is TRBJ1-6, the V gene TRBV28; 10 nucleotides agree with TRBD1. CDR1 is MDHEN and CDR2 is SYDVKM in the germline V gene. The CDR3 has 15 residues. The J segment lost 7 bases and the V segment lost 6 bases, leaving 6 bases of the junction unmatched. CDR3 loop: CASSLQTGGNSPLHF. CDR3 in DNA: TGTGCCAGCAGCCTTCAGACAGGGGGCAATTCACCCCTCCACTTT.

This chain connects TRBV5-1 to TRBJ1-1, with TRBD1 matching 9 bases. Germline assignment: CDR1 SGHRS and CDR2 YFSETQ. V lost 4 bases and J lost 1; bases outside the gene matches: 8. CDR3 size: 16 residues. The CDR3 bases are TGCGCCAGCAGCCCCGGGACAGGGAGGACGAACACTGAAGCTTTCTTT. Its protein is CASSPGTGRTNTEAFF.

This clone was counted once. The chain carries TRBV27 and TRBJ2-7, with 7 bases fitting TRBD2. The V gene end was trimmed by 6 bases and the J gene end by 2 bases; junction bases not matched to a gene: 22. Germline V CDR1 and CDR2: MNHEY, SMNVEV (reference sequence). CDR3 length equals 19 residues. The DNA of the CDR3 is TGTGCCAGCAGCTTAAGACGTATGCCTAGCGGAACCACCGCCTACGAGCAGTACTTC. Residues: CASSLRRMPSGTTAYEQYF.

This rearrangement joins TRBV28 to TRBJ2-7, with D possibly TRBD1 on 6 matching bases. The CDR3 runs to 14 residues. Deletions cut 5 bases from V and 0 bases from J, with 11 bases between. Germline V lookup: CDR1 MDHEN, CDR2 SYDVKM. The CDR3 coding sequence is TGTGCCAGCAGTCCTCGGGACACCTCCTACGAGCAGTACTTC. It translates to CASSPRDTSYEQYF.

J is TRBJ1-5 and V is TRBV19; TRBD1 aligns across 7 bases. The CDR3 has 16 residues. Losses at the gene ends were 1 base for V and 6 bases for J; bases not matched to a gene: 9. Per germline, CDR1 LNHDA and CDR2 SQIVND (reference sequence). The CDR3 loop is CASSIGGAQGSQPQHF. CDR3 DNA sequence: TGTGCCAGTAGTATAGGAGGTGCACAGGGGAGTCAGCCCCAGCATTTT.

The chain is built from TRBV19 and TRBJ2-7; 7 bases are shared with TRBD2. This CDR3 contains 11 residues. CDR1 is LNHDA, CDR2 SQIVND, per germline (reference sequence). V trimming: 6 bases; J trimming: 6 bases; junction bases outside the gene matches: 2. Here the CDR3 reads CASRASGEQYF. In DNA, the CDR3 is TGTGCCAGTAGGGCTAGCGGCGAGCAGTACTTC.

The V and J genes are TRBV7-9 and TRBJ1-6, with D possibly being TRBD1 (5 bases). Germline V CDR1 and CDR2: SEHNR, FQNEAQ (reference sequence). V lost 2 bases and J 6 bases, leaving 11 bases between the germline ends. The CDR3 loop spans 15 amino acids. In DNA form, the CDR3 reads TGTGCCAGCAGCTTATTTCGACAGAGTAATTCACCCCTCCACTTT. Translation gives CASSLFRQSNSPLHF.

The CDR3 is CASSDSGGAVDTQYF. The CDR3 DNA follows: TGTGCCAGCAGTGACTCTGGGGGGGCCGTAGATACGCAGTATTTT. The chain has TRBV6-4 and TRBJ2-3, with D possibly matching TRBD2 (7 bases). Per germline, CDR1 MRHNA and CDR2 SNTAGT. This CDR3 has 15 amino acids. Trimming took off 0 bases at V and 5 bases at J, with 12 bases between the two ends.

This sequence joins TRBV5-1 and TRBJ2-5, with D tentatively TRBD1 (6 bases). Germline CDR1 is SGHRS and CDR2 is YFSETQ. The V gene lost 4 bases and the J gene lost 1 base, with 11 bases spanning the gap. This CDR3 region has 14 residues. CDR3 in amino acids: CASSTGTSQETQYF. The CDR3, as DNA: TGCGCCAGCAGCACAGGGACCAGCCAAGAGACCCAGTACTTC. The whole variable domain, remainder taken from reference TRBV5-1 and TRBJ2-5, is KAGVTQTPRYLIKTRGQQVTLSCSPISGHRSVSWYQQTPGQGLQFLFEYFSETQRNKGNFPGRFSGRQFSNSRSEMNVSTLELGDSALYLCASSTGTSQETQYFGPGTRLLVL.

The rearrangement uses TRBV5-3 and TRBJ2-7; 8 bases align to TRBD1. TRBV5-3 is given ORF status, its function remaining uncertain. Trimming removed 1 base from V and 2 bases from J; junction bases left unmatched: 8. The CDR3 sequence is 16 residues long. The CDR3 coding sequence is TGTGCCAGAAGCTTGATAAGACAGGGGAGAACCTACGAGCAGTACTTC. This encodes CARSLIRQGRTYEQYF.

The chain uses TRBV10-3 and TRBJ2-1; possibly TRBD1 for D (5 bases). The CDR3 runs to 15 residues. V was clipped by 5 bases and J by 0 bases, with 11 bases between them. Per germline, CDR1 ENHRY and CDR2 SYGVKD. The CDR3 nucleotides read TGTGCCATCAGTCAAGACAGAAGCTCCTACAATGAGCAGTTCTTC. This gives the protein CAISQDRSSYNEQFF.

The rearrangement uses TRBV10-3 and TRBJ1-2; the D gene is possibly TRBD1 (6 bases). V shed 2 bases and J shed 6 bases, with 19 bases lying between them. CDR3 length equals 16 residues. Germline lookup yields CDR1 ENHRY and CDR2 SYGVKD. The CDR3 region is CAISEPRGAGAHGYTF. The CDR3 region has the DNA TGTGCCATCAGTGAGCCCCGGGGGGCCGGAGCTCATGGCTACACCTTC.

The genes are TRBV27 and TRBJ2-3, with D tentatively TRBD2 (5 bases). V lost 3 bases, J lost 2 bases, and 12 bases lay in between. This CDR3 region has 15 residues. Per the germline V gene, CDR1 is MNHEY and CDR2 is SMNVEV (reference sequence). CDR3 protein: CASSFSAAYTDTQYF. DNA of the CDR3: TGTGCCAGCAGTTTTAGCGCGGCCTACACAGATACGCAGTATTTT.

This chain's CDR3 is CASTTGLAGYNEQFF. The CDR3 bases are TGTGCCAGCACAACAGGACTAGCGGGCTACAATGAGCAGTTCTTC. This sequence joins TRBV25-1 and TRBJ2-1; 11 bases fit TRBD2. V lost 7 bases to trimming and J lost 3 bases; unmatched junction nucleotides: 5. The CDR3 is 15 residues long. Germline CDR1 is MGHDK and CDR2 is SYGVNS.

V usage is TRBV6-1 and J usage is TRBJ2-4, with TRBD2 matching 8 bases. CDR3 length: 15 residues. Germline trimming cut 5 bases from V and 9 bases from J; bases unmatched to any gene: 12. Per germline, CDR1 MNHNS and CDR2 SASEGT. CDR3 residues: CASSPSGTSTLIQYF. The CDR3 region has the DNA TGTGCCAGCAGTCCCTCCGGGACTAGTACCCTCATTCAGTACTTC.

The chain couples TRBV6-5 to TRBJ2-5; 10 positions match TRBD2. CDR1 and CDR2 from the germline V gene are MNHEY and SVGAGI. The CDR3 extends over 15 amino acids. The V gene end was trimmed by 6 bases and the J gene end by 4 bases; junction bases not matched to a gene: 8. The chain's CDR3 is CASSAPAGGRETQYF. The CDR3 DNA follows: TGTGCCAGCAGCGCCCCAGCGGGGGGGCGAGAGACCCAGTACTTC.